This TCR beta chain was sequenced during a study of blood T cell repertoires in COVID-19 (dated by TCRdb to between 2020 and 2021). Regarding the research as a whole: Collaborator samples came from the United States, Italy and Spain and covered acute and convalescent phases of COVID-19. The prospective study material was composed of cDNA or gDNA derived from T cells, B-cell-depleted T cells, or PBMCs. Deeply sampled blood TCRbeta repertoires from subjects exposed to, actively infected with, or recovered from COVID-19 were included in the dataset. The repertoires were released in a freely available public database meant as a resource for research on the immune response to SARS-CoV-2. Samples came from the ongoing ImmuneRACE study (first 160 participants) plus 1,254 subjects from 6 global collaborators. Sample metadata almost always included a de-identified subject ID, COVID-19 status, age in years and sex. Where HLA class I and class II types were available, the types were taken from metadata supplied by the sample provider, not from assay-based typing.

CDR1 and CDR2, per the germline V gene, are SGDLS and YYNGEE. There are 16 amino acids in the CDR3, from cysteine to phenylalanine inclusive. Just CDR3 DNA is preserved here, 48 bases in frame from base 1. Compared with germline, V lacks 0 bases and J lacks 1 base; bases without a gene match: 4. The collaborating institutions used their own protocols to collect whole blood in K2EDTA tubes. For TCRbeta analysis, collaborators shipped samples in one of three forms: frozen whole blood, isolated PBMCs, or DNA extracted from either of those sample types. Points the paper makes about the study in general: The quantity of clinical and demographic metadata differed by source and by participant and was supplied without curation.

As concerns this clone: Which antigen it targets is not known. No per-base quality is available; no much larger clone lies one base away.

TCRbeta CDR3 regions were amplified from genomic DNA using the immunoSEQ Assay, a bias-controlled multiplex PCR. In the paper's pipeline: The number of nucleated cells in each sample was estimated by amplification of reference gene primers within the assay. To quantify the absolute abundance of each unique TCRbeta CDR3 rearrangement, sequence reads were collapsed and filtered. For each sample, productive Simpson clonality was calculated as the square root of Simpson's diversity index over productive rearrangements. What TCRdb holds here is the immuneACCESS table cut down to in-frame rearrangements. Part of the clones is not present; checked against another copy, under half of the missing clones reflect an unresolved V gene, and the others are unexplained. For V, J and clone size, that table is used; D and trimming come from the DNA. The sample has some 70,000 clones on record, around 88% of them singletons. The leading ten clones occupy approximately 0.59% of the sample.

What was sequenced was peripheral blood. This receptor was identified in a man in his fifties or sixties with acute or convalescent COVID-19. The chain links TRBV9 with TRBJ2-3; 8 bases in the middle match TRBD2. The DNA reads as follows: TGTGCCAGCAGCGTAGCTACCGGGGGGGGCACAGATACGCAGTATTTT. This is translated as CASSVATGGGTDTQYF.